These 30 T cell receptor beta chains share one sample of origin, sequenced in a study of OX40 agonist ivuxolimab in advanced cancers. Sequencing used immunoSEQ multiplex PCR; TCRdb keeps in-frame clones, though not all of them. The table shows around 40,000 clones, with 75% to 90% occurring only once. This specimen was CD4+ or CD8+ T cells sorted from blood, taken in a trial of the OX40 agonist ivuxolimab. The receptors were sampled from an adult with an advanced solid tumor such as melanoma, head and neck, liver or kidney cancer.

This clone was seen just once. The chain couples TRBV30 to TRBJ1-3; no clear D. V was clipped by 3 bases and J by 1 base, with 13 bases between them. CDR1 is GTSNPN and CDR2 is SVGIG in the germline V gene (reference sequence). CDR3 length equals 15 residues. The CDR3 region is CAWSRNTASGNTIYF. CDR3 DNA sequence: TGTGCCTGGAGCCGAAATACAGCTTCTGGAAACACCATATATTTT.

This clone has more than one count but fewer than ten. The chain carries TRBV7-9 and TRBJ1-1; D unclear. Germline V gene data show CDR1 as SEHNR and CDR2 as FQNEAQ (reference sequence). Trimming left V 5 bases short and J 1 base short, with 8 bases between. The CDR3 sequence is 13 residues long. DNA for the CDR3: TGTGCCAGCAGCCCTCGACAGAACACTGAAGCTTTCTTT. Translating gives CASSPRQNTEAFF.

This sequence joins TRBV19 and TRBJ1-5; no firm D call. V lost 4 bases to trimming and J lost 1 base, with 11 bases between them. The CDR3 totals 15 residues. Germline-derived CDR1 and CDR2 are LNHDA and SQIVND (reference sequence). This CDR3 reads CASSRVGRSNQPQHF. In DNA form, the CDR3 reads TGTGCCAGTAGTAGGGTCGGTAGGAGCAATCAGCCCCAGCATTTT.

The chain carries TRBV7-7 and TRBJ1-3; no firm D call. Germline V gene data show CDR1 as SSHAT and CDR2 as FNYEAQ (reference sequence). The CDR3 length is 12 residues. The CDR3 here is CAVSSSGNTIYF. Written as DNA, the CDR3 is TGTGCTGTCTCATCCTCTGGAAACACCATATATTTT.

The chain is built from TRBV28 and TRBJ1-2; the D is unclear. The germline V gene has CDR1 MDHEN and CDR2 SYDVKM. The CDR3 covers 14 residues. The V and J ends lost 4 bases and 1 base respectively, with 10 bases between them. The CDR3 protein is CASSSAGINYGYTF. CDR3 bases: TGTGCCAGCAGTTCGGCAGGCATTAACTATGGCTACACCTTC.

This clone is labeled as medium-sized. V usage is TRBV7-2 and J usage is TRBJ1-5; D is unclear. Trimming stripped 5 bases from V and 3 bases from J, with 8 bases between. Germline assignment: CDR1 SGHTA and CDR2 FQGNSA. The CDR3 runs to 13 residues. The chain's CDR3 is CASSPDYNQPQHF. The CDR3 DNA reads as TGTGCCAGCAGCCCCGATTACAATCAGCCCCAGCATTTT.

The genes are TRBV7-9 and TRBJ2-1; D is uncertain. V lost 0 bases, J lost 6 bases, and 9 bases lay in between. The CDR3 contains 14 residues. In germline, CDR1 is SEHNR, CDR2 FQNEAQ (reference sequence). For the CDR3, the DNA is TGTGCCAGCAGCTTAGCAAACTTTTTCAATGAGCAGTTCTTC. It translates to CASSLANFFNEQFF.

Judged by abundance, this clone is medium-sized. The J gene is TRBJ1-4, the V gene TRBV14, with D possibly TRBD1 on 5 matching bases. CDR1 is SGHDN, CDR2 FVKESK, per germline. V was shortened by 0 bases and J by 8 bases, with 13 bases between the two germline ends. The CDR3 is made up of 15 amino acids. The CDR3 DNA reads as TGTGCCAGCAGCCAAGATCAGGGCGCCGGAGAAAAACTGTTTTTT. This sequence encodes CASSQDQGAGEKLFF.

The V and J genes are TRBV29-1 and TRBJ1-1, with a possible D match to TRBD1 (5 bases). This CDR3 comprises 13 residues. V lost 7 bases and J lost 4, with 16 bases in between. Germline values: CDR1 SQVTM, CDR2 ANQGSEA. CDR3 DNA sequence: TGCAGCGCTGCGCATGCGGGGGGCACTGAAGCTTTCTTT. Amino acid sequence: CSAAHAGGTEAFF.

The chain links TRBV2 to TRBJ1-3, with D perhaps matching TRBD1 (6 bases). The V gene's germline CDR1 is SNHLY and CDR2 FYNNEI. Trimming shortened V by 6 bases and J by 0 bases, and 15 bases separated the two germline ends. The CDR3 covers 16 residues. This CDR3 is CASRPWGATSGNTIYF. CDR3 nucleotide sequence: TGTGCCAGCAGGCCCTGGGGGGCAACCTCTGGAAACACCATATATTTT.

This clone was counted once. The V and J genes are TRBV19 and TRBJ2-2; a weak D match, TRBD2 (5 bases). Germline CDR1 reads LNHDA; CDR2 reads SQIVND (reference sequence). Trimming pared 1 base from V and 6 bases from J, leaving 12 bases between. The CDR3 spans 15 residues. This CDR3 is CASSIGNLGAGELFF. The CDR3 region has the DNA TGTGCCAGTAGTATAGGGAATCTGGGAGCCGGGGAGCTGTTTTTT.

This chain joins TRBV30 and TRBJ2-7; TRBD1 agrees at 8 bases. CDR1 and CDR2 from the germline V gene are GTSNPN and SVGIG (reference sequence). The length of the CDR3 is 14 residues. J lost 4 bases, V lost 4 bases, and 9 bases had no gene match. The CDR3 sequence: CAWIPAQGVYEQYF. The CDR3 nucleotides are TGTGCCTGGATACCCGCACAGGGGGTTTACGAGCAGTACTTC.

The chain couples TRBV5-1 to TRBJ2-3; unclear D gene. Trimming removed 0 bases from V and 0 bases from J, with 2 bases in between. The CDR3 covers 13 residues. CDR1 is SGHRS, CDR2 YFSETQ, per germline. This chain's CDR3 is CASSLGSTDTQYF. The CDR3 DNA reads TGCGCCAGCAGCTTGGGTAGCACAGATACGCAGTATTTT.

The chain is built from TRBV4-1 and TRBJ2-7; TRBD2 matches 12 bases. CDR1 is MGHRA and CDR2 is YSYEKL in the germline V gene. The CDR3 sequence is 19 residues long. After removal of 0 bases from V and 7 bases from J, the junction contained 16 bases not matched to a gene. The CDR3 sequence: CASSQETPHATSGRSEQYF. In DNA, the CDR3 is TGCGCCAGCAGCCAAGAAACCCCCCATGCGACTAGCGGGAGAAGTGAGCAGTACTTC.

This clone was observed a single time. At one end the junction does not follow the germline gene, possibly because of a read error. CDR3 region: CASSFGGSQETQYF. The CDR3 DNA follows: TGTGCTAGCAGCTTCGGGGGGTCCCAAGAGACCCAGTACTTC. V gene TRBV7-7 combines with J gene TRBJ2-5; 7 bases fit TRBD2. Per germline, CDR1 SSHAT and CDR2 FNYEAQ (reference sequence). The CDR3 is made up of 14 amino acids. Complete variable domain (other parts from reference TRBV7-7 and TRBJ2-5): GAGVSQSPRYKVTKRGQDVTLRCDPISSHATLYWYQQALGQGPEFLTYFNYEAQPDKSGLPSDRFSAERPEGSISTLTIQRTEQRDSAMYRCASSFGGSQETQYFGPGTRLLVL.

The chain couples TRBV7-9 to TRBJ1-2; D is possibly TRBD1 (5 bases). Germline-derived CDR1 and CDR2 are SEHNR and FQNEAQ (reference sequence). Trimming cost V 3 bases and J 4 bases, with 12 bases left between them. This CDR3 region has 14 residues. The CDR3 sequence is CASSLGDVAYGYTF. The CDR3 DNA is TGTGCCAGCAGCTTGGGGGACGTAGCCTATGGCTACACCTTC.

The V call is TRBV5-6, the J call TRBJ1-2, with a tentative D call TRBD1 (6 bases). The CDR3 consists of 13 residues. V lost 4 bases and J 1 base, leaving 8 bases between the germline ends. Germline CDR1 SGHDT, CDR2 YYEEEE. Written as DNA, the CDR3 is TGTGCCAGCAGCAGGACAGTTAACTATGGCTACACCTTC. It codes for CASSRTVNYGYTF.

The V gene is TRBV28, the J gene TRBJ2-3; 9 bases map to TRBD2. The V gene's germline CDR1 is MDHEN and CDR2 SYDVKM. CDR3 length: 16 residues. The V and J ends lost 4 bases and 0 bases, in that order; junction bases with no gene match: 5. This chain's CDR3 is CASSSGRGGSTDTQYF. In DNA, the CDR3 is TGTGCCAGCAGTTCTGGGCGGGGGGGCAGCACAGATACGCAGTATTTT.

The chain links TRBV27 to TRBJ1-6; D unclear. Germline V CDR1 and CDR2: MNHEY, SMNVEV (reference sequence). The CDR3 has 12 residues. V lost 5 bases, J lost 7 bases, and 6 bases lay in between. This CDR3 is CASSTSNSPLHF. CDR3 nucleotide sequence: TGTGCCAGCAGTACCTCAAATTCACCCCTCCACTTT.

The J gene is TRBJ2-1, the V gene TRBV7-3, with TRBD2 identical over 11 bases. The germline V gene has CDR1 SGHTA and CDR2 FQGTGA. V gave up 5 bases and J gave up 6 bases; unmatched junction bases: 6. The CDR3 sequence is 15 residues long. Here the CDR3 reads CASSPRLAGSNEQFF. CDR3 coding DNA: TGTGCCAGCAGCCCCCGACTAGCGGGATCCAATGAGCAGTTCTTC.

The genes are TRBV20-1 and TRBJ1-2; 8 bases match TRBD1. The CDR3 extends over 11 amino acids. Per germline, CDR1 DFQATT and CDR2 SNEGSKA (reference sequence). J gave up 8 bases and V 7 bases, and 6 bases lay outside the gene matches. The DNA for the CDR3 is TGCAGTGTCCAGGGGGCCGGCGGCTACACCTTC. Protein product: CSVQGAGGYTF.

V and J are TRBV7-9 and TRBJ1-1, with D hard to call. Trimming removed 0 bases at V and 1 base at J, with 12 bases between. CDR3 length: 16 amino acids. Per germline, CDR1 SEHNR and CDR2 FQNEAQ (reference sequence). CDR3 residues: CASSLAWPGKNTEAFF. DNA for the CDR3: TGTGCCAGCAGCTTAGCTTGGCCGGGAAAGAACACTGAAGCTTTCTTT.

The genes are TRBV28 and TRBJ2-7; D gene unclear. This CDR3 spans 12 amino acids. V was trimmed by 4 bases and J by 3 bases, leaving 7 bases between them. Germline CDR1 is MDHEN and CDR2 is SYDVKM. The CDR3 bases are TGTGCCAGCAGTTCACGGTTCTACGAGCAGTACTTC. Translated: CASSSRFYEQYF.

The chain uses TRBV5-1 and TRBJ2-3; the D is unclear. Trimming left V 0 bases short and J 3 bases short, with 11 bases between. The CDR3 loop spans 15 amino acids. Germline CDR1 is SGHRS and CDR2 is YFSETQ. As DNA, the CDR3 is TGCGCCAGCAGCTTGGGTCTCGGGCAAACAGATACGCAGTATTTT. Encoded protein: CASSLGLGQTDTQYF.

This clone was seen only once. One end of the junction fails to match germline, which may point to a read error. The chain employs TRBV7-7 and TRBJ2-5; D remains unclear. Germline V gene data show CDR1 as SSHAT and CDR2 as FNYEAQ (reference sequence). The CDR3 runs to 14 residues. Here the CDR3 DNA reads TGTGCTAGCAGCCCGATGGGGTCAGCGGAGACCCAGTACTTC. It translates to CASSPMGSAETQYF. The full variable domain, its missing parts supplied by reference TRBV7-7 and TRBJ2-5, is GAGVSQSPRYKVTKRGQDVTLRCDPISSHATLYWYQQALGQGPEFLTYFNYEAQPDKSGLPSDRFSAERPEGSISTLTIQRTEQRDSAMYRCASSPMGSAETQYFGPGTRLLVL.

The genes are TRBV5-5 and TRBJ1-1, with no clear D. Deletions cut 1 base from V and 11 bases from J, with 15 bases between. The CDR3 sequence is 13 residues long. Germline CDR1 reads SGHKS; CDR2 reads YYEKEE (reference sequence). The CDR3: CASSLIGPNGAFF. The DNA of the CDR3 is TGTGCCAGCAGCTTGATTGGCCCCAATGGGGCTTTCTTT.

This rearrangement joins TRBV2 to TRBJ1-5; 7 nucleotides match TRBD1. The germline V gene has CDR1 SNHLY and CDR2 FYNNEI. The CDR3 is 15 amino acids. Unmatched junction bases numbered 6, after V lost 1 base and J lost 6 bases. CDR3: CASSEEGAWVQPQHF. CDR3 nucleotides: TGTGCCAGCAGTGAAGAGGGGGCCTGGGTTCAGCCCCAGCATTTT.

The chain joins TRBV5-1 to TRBJ2-7; 9 nucleotides match TRBD1. Trimming removed 3 bases from V and 2 bases from J; junction bases left unmatched: 0. Germline V gives CDR1 SGHRS, CDR2 YFSETQ. This CDR3 is 13 amino acids long. Here the CDR3 reads CASSWDRAYEQYF. The CDR3, as DNA: TGCGCCAGCAGCTGGGACAGGGCCTACGAGCAGTACTTC. Full variable domain (remainder filled in from reference TRBV5-1 and TRBJ2-7): KAGVTQTPRYLIKTRGQQVTLSCSPISGHRSVSWYQQTPGQGLQFLFEYFSETQRNKGNFPGRFSGRQFSNSRSEMNVSTLELGDSALYLCASSWDRAYEQYFGPGTRLTVT.

CDR3 coding DNA: TGTGCCAGTAGTATAGAGTCGAGACGGGAGCAGTACTTC. Its translation: CASSIESRREQYF. The rearrangement links TRBV19 to TRBJ2-7; D uncertain. CDR3 length: 13 residues. V shed 0 bases and J shed 7 bases, with 10 bases lying between them. Germline CDR1 and CDR2: LNHDA and SQIVND (reference sequence).

This clone was seen more than once but under ten times. The CDR3 region is CASSRRGDEQFF. The CDR3 DNA sequence: TGCGCCAGCAGCCGCAGGGGGGATGAGCAGTTCTTC. This rearrangement joins TRBV5-1 to TRBJ2-1; D may be TRBD1 (7 bases). V was trimmed by 4 bases and J by 8 bases, leaving 10 bases between them. The CDR3 extends over 12 amino acids. Germline V lookup: CDR1 SGHRS, CDR2 YFSETQ.